Sequencing of this TCR beta chain was carried out in a study of cytomegalovirus exposure and HLA in healthy donors. Whole-study results and caveats: The presence/absence work took it that sequencing depth was about the same across donors. Published work reported that the classifier diagnosed cytomegalovirus status with high specificity and sensitivity. Previous analysis showed most TCR beta V segments were productive about 90% or about 30% of the time. Some V segments, including TRBV6-2 and TRBV6-3, were excluded as indistinguishable.

Use of 60 Vbeta and 13 Jbeta primers characterized the PCR. Assay: immunoSEQ multiplex PCR; the TCRdb copy retains only in-frame clones and omits some. The table has 64,000 or so clones, approximately 63% seen once. Comments on this clone: Antigen specificity is unknown.

Germline V gives CDR1 MNHNS, CDR2 SASEGT. The CDR3 runs 12 residues. V lost 6 bases and J lost 10; bases outside the gene matches: 7. The chain couples TRBV6-1 to TRBJ1-1, with 8 bases matching TRBD1. The sequence derives from a woman in her 50s in good health and CMV-seropositive. Specimen: PBMCs. This CDR3 is CASSGQGRRAFF. CDR3 coding DNA: TGTGCCAGCAGCGGACAGGGTCGGCGAGCTTTCTTT.